These 31 T cell receptor beta chains share one sample of origin, sequenced in a study of Tregs in tolerant kidney transplant recipients. Profiling relied on immunoSEQ multiplex PCR, and the TCRdb table lists in-frame clones only, not all of them. Among around 50,000 clones, around 80% were seen once, and the ten largest hold about 5.5%. The sequenced sample consisted of CD4+ T cells from blood. Receptors originate from a human donor in good health.

The chain combines TRBV5-1 with TRBJ2-3, with 9 bases lining up with TRBD1. This CDR3 is built from 13 residues. Germline CDR1 SGHRS, CDR2 YFSETQ. V shed 6 bases, J shed 5 bases, and the junction held 4 bases outside the gene matches. The CDR3, as DNA: TGCGCCAGCAAACAGGGGGCTGAAGATACGCAGTATTTT. This codes for CASKQGAEDTQYF.

This chain connects TRBV4-3 to TRBJ1-2; TRBD1 is a possible D gene (5 bases). Germline CDR1 reads LGHNA; CDR2 reads YSLEER. The CDR3 consists of 16 residues. V was cut by 1 base and J by 7 bases, with 19 bases left in between. CDR3 loop: CASSQGVGRATSGYTF. The CDR3 DNA reads TGCGCCAGCAGCCAAGGGGTGGGCAGGGCAACTAGTGGCTACACCTTC.

The chain couples TRBV7-9 to TRBJ1-3; no clear D gene. V was shortened by 8 bases and J by 0 bases, with 14 bases between the two germline ends. Germline loops: CDR1 SEHNR, CDR2 FQNEAQ (reference sequence). The CDR3 is 15 residues long. The DNA for the CDR3 is TGTGCCAGCGACCCCGGGATAAACTCTGGAAACACCATATATTTT. Its protein product is CASDPGINSGNTIYF.

J is TRBJ2-7 and V is TRBV5-1; 11 bases are a match to TRBD2. This CDR3 contains 16 residues. V lost 4 bases and J lost 3; bases outside the gene matches: 9. Germline-derived CDR1 and CDR2 are SGHRS and YFSETQ. The CDR3 bases are TGCGCCAGCAGCCCTACCCTACTAGCGGGGGTCTACGAGCAGTACTTC. As protein: CASSPTLLAGVYEQYF.

The chain has TRBV5-6 and TRBJ1-3, with TRBD1 matching over 7 bases. V shed 1 base, J shed 4 bases, and the junction held 14 bases outside the gene matches. From germline, CDR1 is SGHDT and CDR2 YYEEEE. CDR3 size: 18 residues. CDR3 DNA sequence: TGTGCCAGCAGCTTGACGACAGGGATCCCTCGAAGGGGAAACACCATATATTTT. Translating it yields CASSLTTGIPRRGNTIYF.

The chain has TRBV4-3 and TRBJ1-3; tentatively, D is TRBD1 (6 bases). The V and J ends lost 2 bases and 7 bases respectively, with 12 bases between them. The CDR3 is 14 amino acids. CDR1 is LGHNA and CDR2 is YSLEER in the germline V gene. CDR3 loop: CASSQREQGNTIYF. DNA of the CDR3: TGCGCCAGCAGCCAACGGGAGCAGGGGAACACCATATATTTT.

The CDR3 coding sequence is TGTGCCAGCAGTTCGTTACAGGGTGGGTATTCACCCCTCCACTTT. Protein sequence: CASSSLQGGYSPLHF. The chain joins TRBV27 to TRBJ1-6; D possibly corresponds to TRBD1 (6 bases). Between the trimmed V and J ends, which lost 4 bases and 8 bases, there was a span of 15 bases. The CDR3 consists of 15 residues. Germline V lookup: CDR1 MNHEY, CDR2 SMNVEV (reference sequence).

The chain couples TRBV4-1 to TRBJ1-4; TRBD1 matches 8 bases. V lost 0 bases, J lost 1 base, and 1 base stayed unmatched. Germline V CDR1 and CDR2: MGHRA, YSYEKL. CDR3 length: 16 amino acids. This CDR3 reads CASSQDRGRTNEKLFF. The CDR3 DNA follows: TGCGCCAGCAGCCAAGACAGGGGGCGAACTAATGAAAAACTGTTTTTT.

This clone has only a few counts. The V and J genes are TRBV7-2 and TRBJ2-3; 13 positions match TRBD2. The CDR3 runs to 17 residues. The trim removed 5 bases at V and 5 bases at J, leaving 10 bases unmatched. Looked up from germline, CDR1 is SGHTA and CDR2 is FQGNSA. CDR3 amino acids: CASSATSGGAVGDTQYF. CDR3 coding DNA: TGTGCCAGCAGCGCTACTAGCGGGGGGGCCGTGGGAGATACGCAGTATTTT.

The CDR3 sequence is CASSSIGHRKQYF. The CDR3, as DNA: TGTGCCAGCAGCTCTATTGGGCACAGGAAGCAGTACTTC. The chain carries TRBV11-2 and TRBJ2-7, with D possibly being TRBD1 (5 bases). Germline CDR1 reads SGHAT; CDR2 reads FQNNGV. The CDR3 totals 13 residues. The germline V and J ends were trimmed by 4 bases and 8 bases, with 15 bases remaining between them.

This clone was found once. The V gene is TRBV19, the J gene TRBJ2-1; TRBD2 might be the D (5 bases). The CDR3 is made up of 13 amino acids. The germline CDR1 and CDR2 sequences are LNHDA and SQIVND (reference sequence). Trimming left V 3 bases short and J 7 bases short, with 10 bases between. The CDR3 sequence: CASSMGRGNEQFF. The CDR3 DNA sequence: TGTGCCAGTAGTATGGGTAGAGGGAATGAGCAGTTCTTC. The whole variable domain, remainder taken from reference TRBV19 and TRBJ2-1, is DGGITQSPKYLFRKEGQNVTLSCEQNLNHDAMYWYRQDPGQGLRLIYYSQIVNDFQKGDIAEGYSVSREKKESFPLTVTSAQKNPTAFYLCASSMGRGNEQFFGPGTRLTVL.

This chain links TRBV18 with TRBJ1-5, with D possibly being TRBD1 (6 bases). V lost 4 bases, J lost 1 base, and 8 bases lay in between. The germline V gene has CDR1 KGHSH and CDR2 LQKENI. The CDR3 is 14 residues long. The CDR3 spells CASSQDRSNQPQHF. The CDR3 DNA reads TGTGCCAGCTCACAAGACAGGAGCAATCAGCCCCAGCATTTT.

This rearrangement joins TRBV11-2 to TRBJ2-6; TRBD1 agrees at 9 bases. The CDR3 length is 18 residues. J lost 0 bases, V lost 6 bases, and 9 bases had no gene match. Per the germline V gene, CDR1 is SGHAT and CDR2 is FQNNGV. CDR3 in amino acids: CASRQPGQGISGANVLTF. The CDR3 DNA reads as TGTGCCAGCAGACAACCGGGACAGGGAATCTCTGGGGCCAACGTCCTGACTTTC. Full variable domain (missing parts from reference TRBV11-2 and TRBJ2-6): EAGVAQSPRYKIIEKRQSVAFWCNPISGHATLYWYQQILGQGPKLLIQFQNNGVVDDSQLPKDRFSAERLKGVDSTLKIQPAKLEDSAVYLCASRQPGQGISGANVLTFGAGSRLTVL.

The chain carries TRBV5-1 and TRBJ1-4; possibly TRBD1 for D (5 bases). From germline, CDR1 is SGHRS and CDR2 YFSETQ. The CDR3 length is 13 residues. V gave up 7 bases and J gave up 8 bases, with 15 bases separating them. The CDR3 DNA reads as TGCGCCAGCTCCCCTGGGGACCCGGAAAAACTGTTTTTT. Protein product: CASSPGDPEKLFF. Complete variable domain (other parts from reference TRBV5-1 and TRBJ1-4): KAGVTQTPRYLIKTRGQQVTLSCSPISGHRSVSWYQQTPGQGLQFLFEYFSETQRNKGNFPGRFSGRQFSNSRSEMNVSTLELGDSALYLCASSPGDPEKLFFGSGTQLSVL.

As concerns this clone: At the DNA level, this CDR3 is encoded by other sequences in the same sample as well. The V and J genes are TRBV6-5 and TRBJ2-5; D is unresolved. CDR1 is MNHEY and CDR2 is SVGAGI in the germline V gene. V was shortened by 6 bases and J by 5 bases, with 7 bases between the two germline ends. CDR3 length equals 11 residues. DNA of the CDR3: TGTGCCAGCAGGACGAGTGAGACCCAGTACTTC. Translation gives CASRTSETQYF.

The chain joins TRBV11-3 to TRBJ2-1; 7 nucleotides agree with TRBD2. The V gene's germline CDR1 is SGHNT and CDR2 YENEEA. The CDR3 contains 15 residues. J gave up 9 bases and V 0 bases, and 8 bases lay outside the gene matches. In DNA, the CDR3 is TGTGCCAGCAGCTTAGATACCCGGGGGGATCGTGAGCAGTTCTTC. It translates to CASSLDTRGDREQFF. The full variable domain, with the rest looked up from reference TRBV11-3 and TRBJ2-1, is EAGVVQSPRYKIIEKKQPVAFWCNPISGHNTLYWYLQNLGQGPELLIRYENEEAVDDSQLPKDRFSAERLKGVDSTLKIQPAELGDSAVYLCASSLDTRGDREQFFGPGTRLTVL.

This clone ranks as medium-sized. V and J are TRBV20-1 and TRBJ1-1; no firm D call. Trimming took off 0 bases at V and 7 bases at J, with 6 bases between the two ends. CDR1 DFQATT and CDR2 SNEGSKA come from the germline V gene (reference sequence). CDR3 size: 11 residues. DNA of the CDR3: TGCAGTGCTAGAGATCAAAATGAAGCTTTCTTT. Translated, it gives CSARDQNEAFF.

The rearrangement uses TRBV27 and TRBJ1-5; D is unresolved. CDR1 MNHEY and CDR2 SMNVEV come from the germline V gene (reference sequence). V was trimmed by 3 bases and J by 0 bases, leaving 6 bases between them. The length of the CDR3 is 14 residues. CDR3 residues: CASSFTDSNQPQHF. Here the CDR3 DNA reads TGTGCCAGCAGTTTTACAGATAGCAATCAGCCCCAGCATTTT.

The V call is TRBV5-1, the J call TRBJ2-1; 8 nucleotides match TRBD1. This CDR3 is built from 15 residues. V shed 6 bases, J shed 6 bases, and the junction held 11 bases outside the gene matches. From germline, CDR1 is SGHRS and CDR2 YFSETQ. The CDR3 loop reads CASKSTTGVSNEQFF. The CDR3 DNA is TGCGCCAGCAAGTCGACGACAGGGGTCTCCAATGAGCAGTTCTTC.

This chain uses TRBV11-3 with TRBJ2-3; no reliable D call. Per germline, CDR1 SGHNT and CDR2 YENEEA. Trimming left V 1 base short and J 4 bases short, with 9 bases between. The CDR3 consists of 14 residues. The CDR3 DNA follows: TGTGCCAGCAGCTTAGGGATAGTGTCAGATACGCAGTATTTT. Translated, it gives CASSLGIVSDTQYF. Using reference TRBV11-3 and TRBJ2-3 for the parts outside the CDR3, the full variable domain is EAGVVQSPRYKIIEKKQPVAFWCNPISGHNTLYWYLQNLGQGPELLIRYENEEAVDDSQLPKDRFSAERLKGVDSTLKIQPAELGDSAVYLCASSLGIVSDTQYFGPGTRLTVL.

Within the sample, this clone is medium-sized. V is TRBV7-3 and J is TRBJ2-7; D perhaps matches TRBD1 (6 bases). Trimming pared 0 bases from V and 9 bases from J, leaving 9 bases between. The CDR3 is made up of 12 amino acids. Germline V gene data show CDR1 as SGHTA and CDR2 as FQGTGA. The DNA for the CDR3 is TGTGCCAGCAGCTTAACTATGACAGGGCAGTACTTC. Its translation: CASSLTMTGQYF.

The chain is built from TRBV5-1 and TRBJ1-1; D gene ambiguous. Germline CDR1 reads SGHRS; CDR2 reads YFSETQ. Trimming pared 0 bases from V and 1 base from J, leaving 10 bases between. The CDR3 loop spans 15 amino acids. In nucleotides, the CDR3 is TGCGCCAGCAGCTTGGCCTTATGGGAGAACACTGAAGCTTTCTTT. Its protein is CASSLALWENTEAFF.

J is TRBJ2-7 and V is TRBV5-1; the D call may be TRBD1 or TRBD2 (5 bases each). CDR1 SGHRS and CDR2 YFSETQ come from the germline V gene. Trimming took off 5 bases at V and 4 bases at J, with 16 bases between the two ends. The CDR3 is 14 residues long. The CDR3 DNA is TGCGCCAGCAGGAGGGGAAACGATGGGTACGAGCAGTACTTC. Protein product: CASRRGNDGYEQYF.

The chain recombines TRBV5-6 with TRBJ2-5; 9 nucleotides align to TRBD1. This CDR3 contains 16 residues. CDR1 is SGHDT, CDR2 YYEEEE, per germline. The junction had 9 bases not matched to a gene; V was cut back by 4 bases and J by 2 bases. The CDR3 sequence is CASSPRWDREQETQYF. The CDR3 region has the DNA TGTGCCAGCAGCCCAAGGTGGGACAGGGAGCAAGAGACCCAGTACTTC.

The genes are TRBV6-5 and TRBJ2-2; 11 nucleotides align to TRBD1. Germline lookup yields CDR1 MNHEY and CDR2 SVGAGI. CDR3 length: 15 residues. V shed 2 bases and J 8 bases; nucleotides not matched to a gene: 4. The CDR3 nucleotides are TGTGCCAGCAGTTACGGGGACAGGGGGGATGGGGAGCTGTTTTTT. It specifies CASSYGDRGDGELFF.

V usage is TRBV7-6 and J usage is TRBJ2-1; no definite D call. CDR3 length: 15 amino acids. The germline V gene encodes CDR1 SGHVS and CDR2 FNYEAQ. V was cut by 0 bases and J by 2 bases, with 8 bases left in between. The CDR3 sequence: CASSLASTPYNEQFF. CDR3 DNA: TGTGCCAGCAGCTTAGCCTCTACCCCCTACAATGAGCAGTTCTTC.

The CDR3: CASSDMETQYF. The CDR3 nucleotides read TGTGCCAGCAGCGATATGGAGACCCAGTACTTC. This chain joins TRBV7-9 and TRBJ2-5; D unclear. With 5 bases removed from V and 5 bases from J, the gap between germline ends came to 6 bases. The CDR3 runs to 11 residues. Germline assignment: CDR1 SEHNR and CDR2 FQNEAQ (reference sequence).

V gene TRBV11-3 combines with J gene TRBJ2-1; either TRBD1 or TRBD2 may fit D (5 bases each). Looked up from germline, CDR1 is SGHNT and CDR2 is YENEEA. The CDR3 is made up of 14 amino acids. The germline V and J ends were trimmed by 4 bases and 8 bases, with 15 bases remaining between them. The CDR3 sequence: CASSSAGRRDEQFF. DNA for the CDR3: TGTGCCAGCAGCTCGGCAGGGAGAAGGGATGAGCAGTTCTTC.

This chain joins TRBV6-5 and TRBJ2-1, with TRBD2 identical over 8 bases. This CDR3 spans 14 amino acids. Germline V CDR1 and CDR2: MNHEY, SVGAGI. With 7 bases clipped from V and 0 bases from J, the junction kept 2 bases outside the gene matches. The CDR3 region is CASKSGGSYNEQFF. The DNA of the CDR3 is TGTGCCAGCAAGAGCGGGGGCTCCTACAATGAGCAGTTCTTC.

The rearrangement uses TRBV7-2 and TRBJ1-1, with D possibly matching TRBD1 (6 bases). The CDR3 loop spans 14 amino acids. V lost 1 base and J lost 11, with 17 bases in between. Per the germline V gene, CDR1 is SGHTA and CDR2 is FQGNSA. The CDR3 bases are TGTGCCAGCAGCTTAGTGGGGATAGGGCAGGGGGCTTTCTTT. Its translation: CASSLVGIGQGAFF.

The V and J genes are TRBV11-3 and TRBJ2-2, with D possibly being TRBD2 (6 bases). Looked up from germline, CDR1 is SGHNT and CDR2 is YENEEA. V lost 3 bases to trimming and J lost 2 bases, with 7 bases between them. This CDR3 region has 14 residues. The CDR3 loop reads CASSFGLNTGELFF. For the CDR3, the DNA is TGTGCCAGCAGCTTCGGACTAAACACCGGGGAGCTGTTTTTT. The full variable domain, rest sourced from reference TRBV11-3 and TRBJ2-2, is EAGVVQSPRYKIIEKKQPVAFWCNPISGHNTLYWYLQNLGQGPELLIRYENEEAVDDSQLPKDRFSAERLKGVDSTLKIQPAELGDSAVYLCASSFGLNTGELFFGEGSRLTVL.